A selection of T cell receptor beta chains follows, all from one sample in a study of blood T cell repertoires in COVID-19. The table came from immunoSEQ multiplex PCR; TCRdb's copy has only in-frame clones and leaves some out. This table holds 200,000 to 300,000 clones, approximately 88% found once. The material sequenced was PBMCs or T cells enriched from blood (not recorded which). The receptors here all came from a woman aged 40 to 55 who had been exposed to COVID-19. Each CDR3 is given with its conserved first and last residue. A D gene is named only where the DNA matches it firmly. Size is omitted from some rows. Given values are once, few, many or a class for expanded clones.

j_call | d_call | cdr3_length | v_call | clone_size | cdr3_aa | cdr3_nt
TRBJ2-3 | TRBD2 | 18 | TRBV9 | . | CASSVQGLAGGDTDTQYF | TGTGCCAGCAGCGTACAGGGACTAGCGGGAGGGGACACAGATACGCAGTATTTT
TRBJ2-1 | TRBD1 | 16 | TRBV30 | . | CAWSLGDRRVYNEQFF | TGTGCCTGGAGTCTAGGGGACAGGAGAGTCTACAATGAGCAGTTCTTC
TRBJ1-1 | TRBD1 | 15 | TRBV18 | . | CASSPVQGGNTEAFF | TGTGCCAGCTCACCAGTACAGGGGGGGAACACTGAAGCTTTCTTT
TRBJ1-3 | TRBD1 | 16 | TRBV6-5 | . | CASSYSQGDSGNTIYF | TGTGCCAGCAGTTACTCCCAGGGGGATTCTGGAAACACCATATATTTT
TRBJ2-2 | . | 15 | TRBV6-5 | . | CASKTGTTNTGELFF | TGTGCCAGCAAGACGGGGACAACCAACACCGGGGAGCTGTTTTTT
TRBJ1-3 | . | 13 | TRBV13 | few | CASSFSSGNTIYF | TGTGCCAGCAGCTTTTCATCTGGAAACACCATATATTTT
TRBJ2-3 | TRBD2 | 18 | TRBV7-3 | . | CASSTKFSGGAFTDTQYF | TGTGCCAGCAGCACCAAATTTAGCGGGGGGGCCTTCACAGATACGCAGTATTTT
TRBJ1-1 | . | 15 | TRBV24-1 | . | CATSDGLGRDTEAFF | TGTGCCACCAGTGATGGGTTGGGGAGAGACACTGAAGCTTTCTTT
TRBJ1-4 | . | 12 | TRBV5-1 | . | CASSPEPGVLFF | TGCGCCAGCAGTCCAGAGCCAGGGGTCCTGTTTTTT
TRBJ1-1 | . | 12 | TRBV7-9 | few | CASSKDRNEAFF | TGTGCCAGCAGCAAAGACAGGAATGAAGCTTTCTTT
TRBJ2-2 | . | 16 | TRBV7-9 | . | CASSLVGSPTTGELFF | TGTGCCAGCAGCTTAGTCGGGAGCCCAACCACCGGGGAGCTGTTTTTT
TRBJ1-5 | . | 15 | TRBV6-6 | . | CASSVRIGIDQPQHF | TGTGCCAGCAGTGTCCGGATCGGGATCGATCAGCCCCAGCATTTT
TRBJ1-2 | . | 15 | TRBV5-8 | . | CASRTPGQANYGYTF | TGTGCCAGCAGGACTCCGGGACAAGCTAACTATGGCTACACCTTC
TRBJ1-4 | . | 15 | TRBV23-1 | . | CASSQSGETNEKLFF | TGCGCCAGCAGTCAATCGGGAGAAACTAATGAAAAACTGTTTTTT
TRBJ1-1 | . | 13 | TRBV6-5 | . | CASSWRSVTEAFF | TGTGCCAGCAGTTGGAGGAGTGTGACTGAAGCTTTCTTT
TRBJ1-2 | TRBD1 | 15 | TRBV27 | . | CASSPLTGSHYGYTF | TGTGCCAGCAGTCCGCTGACAGGGAGTCACTATGGCTACACCTTC
TRBJ1-2 | . | 16 | TRBV2 | . | CASPAGQLAPNYGYTF | TGTGCCAGCCCGGCAGGACAGCTCGCCCCTAACTATGGCTACACCTTC
TRBJ1-5 | TRBD1 | 15 | TRBV7-8 | . | CASSFDRDRNQPQHF | TGTGCCAGCAGCTTTGACAGGGACCGCAATCAGCCCCAGCATTTT
TRBJ2-5 | TRBD1 | 16 | TRBV11-2 | . | CASSLPPRDREETQYF | TGTGCCAGCAGCCTCCCTCCCCGGGACAGGGAAGAGACCCAGTACTTC
TRBJ1-5 | TRBD1 | 12 | TRBV3-1/TRBV3-2 | . | CASSHAGTGQHF | TGTGCCAGCAGCCACGCCGGGACAGGCCAGCATTTT
TRBJ1-3 | . | 14 | TRBV28 | . | CASKVGGSGNTIYF | TGTGCCAGCAAGGTCGGGGGCTCTGGAAACACCATATATTTT
TRBJ2-3 | . | 17 | TRBV7-9 | . | CASSIGMGGYSTDTQYF | TGTGCCAGCAGTATTGGCATGGGGGGATATAGCACAGATACGCAGTATTTT
TRBJ1-5 | TRBD1 | 17 | TRBV2 | . | CASSEAGNRGSNQPQHF | TGTGCCAGCAGTGAAGCCGGAAACAGGGGAAGCAATCAGCCCCAGCATTTT
TRBJ2-5 | TRBD2 | 17 | TRBV6-6 | . | CASSHYGLSGGQETQYF | TGTGCCAGCAGTCATTATGGACTTTCGGGGGGACAAGAGACCCAGTACTTC
TRBJ1-2 | TRBD1 | 15 | TRBV29-1 | . | CSVHQRGQINYGYTF | TGCAGCGTTCACCAAAGGGGACAGATCAACTATGGCTACACCTTC
TRBJ1-2 | . | 15 | TRBV3-1/TRBV3-2 | . | CASSQDWAGAGGYTF | TGTGCCAGCAGCCAAGACTGGGCGGGGGCAGGGGGCTACACCTTC
TRBJ1-1 | . | 14 | TRBV5-1 | . | CASSLRGPDTEAFF | TGTGCCAGCAGCTTGAGAGGGCCCGACACTGAAGCTTTCTTT
TRBJ1-4 | . | 14 | TRBV30 | . | CAWGRGPPGEKLFF | TGTGCCTGGGGGCGGGGTCCCCCGGGCGAAAAACTGTTTTTT
TRBJ1-1 | TRBD1 | 16 | TRBV5-5 | . | CASSSAGGLRGPEAFF | TGTGCCAGCAGTTCGGCAGGGGGCCTCCGTGGGCCTGAAGCTTTCTTT
TRBJ1-5 | . | 15 | TRBV24-1 | many | CATSDTGLYNQPQHF | TGTGCCACGAGTGATACAGGGCTGTACAATCAGCCCCAGCATTTT
TRBJ1-1 | . | 14 | TRBV29-1 | . | CSVDGSSDRSEAFF | TGCAGCGTTGACGGGTCCTCGGATCGCAGTGAAGCTTTCTTT
TRBJ1-5 | . | 10 | TRBV5-8 | . | CASSDQPQHF | TGTGCCAGCTCGGATCAGCCCCAGCATTTT
TRBJ1-2 | TRBD1 | 15 | TRBV28 | . | CASSSEGQGEYGYTF | TGTGCCAGCTCCTCAGAAGGACAGGGGGAGTATGGCTACACCTTC
TRBJ2-1 | TRBD2 | 14 | TRBV7-2 | . | CASSQGLARNEQFF | TGTGCCAGCAGCCAGGGACTAGCAAGGAATGAGCAGTTCTTC
TRBJ1-1 | TRBD1 | 14 | TRBV2 | . | CASRGQGAGTEAFF | TGTGCCAGCAGGGGACAGGGGGCAGGAACTGAAGCTTTCTTT
TRBJ2-3 | TRBD1 | 13 | TRBV7-7 | . | CASSSDRGRPQYF | TGTGCTAGCAGCTCAGACAGGGGCCGGCCGCAGTATTTT
TRBJ1-2 | TRBD1 | 12 | TRBV19 | . | CASTADRSGYTF | TGTGCCAGTACCGCGGACAGGTCGGGCTACACCTTC
TRBJ2-6 | TRBD1 | 15 | TRBV25-1 | . | CASSGNRGLANVLTF | TGTGCCAGCAGTGGTAACAGGGGGCTGGCCAACGTCCTGACTTTC
TRBJ1-2 | . | 18 | TRBV4-3 | . | CASSQGTMARAIRFGYTF | TGCGCCAGCAGCCAAGGAACCATGGCCAGGGCGATTCGGTTTGGCTACACCTTC
TRBJ2-7 | TRBD2 | 16 | TRBV28 | once | CASSSPGLAGTYEQYF | TGTGCCAGCAGTTCACCGGGACTAGCGGGCACCTACGAGCAGTACTTC
TRBJ2-7 | TRBD2 | 13 | TRBV19 | . | CASSAGGAYEQYF | TGTGCCAGTAGCGCGGGGGGGGCTTACGAGCAGTACTTC
TRBJ1-5 | . | 16 | TRBV19 | . | CASSPPGQISNQPQHF | TGTGCCAGTAGCCCCCCGGGACAAATTAGCAATCAGCCCCAGCATTTT
TRBJ2-2 | . | 17 | TRBV7-3 | few | CASSLGFGGGLTGELFF | TGTGCCAGCAGCTTAGGGTTTGGCGGGGGCCTAACCGGGGAGCTGTTTTTT
TRBJ1-4 | . | 13 | TRBV12-3/TRBV12-4 | once | CASSRDEDEKLFF | TGTGCCAGCAGCCGGGATGAGGATGAAAAACTGTTTTTT
TRBJ2-1 | TRBD1 | 15 | TRBV9 | . | CASSVAGGPVNEQFF | TGTGCCAGCAGCGTAGCAGGGGGCCCGGTGAATGAGCAGTTCTTC
TRBJ2-1 | . | 14 | TRBV10-1 | . | CATLLNRGAREQFF | TGCGCCACCCTGCTGAATCGGGGGGCCCGGGAGCAGTTCTTC
TRBJ2-1 | TRBD1 | 13 | TRBV7-6 | few | CASGTGGYREQFF | TGTGCCAGCGGGACAGGGGGATATAGGGAGCAGTTCTTC
TRBJ2-1 | TRBD1 | 15 | TRBV5-4 | . | CASSLGGTGSNEQFF | TGTGCCAGCAGCTTGGGAGGGACAGGGTCCAATGAGCAGTTCTTC
TRBJ1-1 | . | 12 | TRBV10-3 | once | CAISESGSEAFF | TGTGCCATCAGTGAGTCGGGGAGTGAAGCTTTCTTT